The rows below give T cell receptor beta chains drawn from one sample of a study of shared clonotypes between healthy human individuals. Sequencing used immunoSEQ multiplex PCR; TCRdb keeps in-frame clones, though not all of them. The top ten clones hold roughly 0.13% of a sample with under 2,500,000 clones, 90% to 96% of them seen once. Sequenced: naive CD4+ T cells sorted from blood. The receptors originated from a man between 18 and 35 years old in good health. CDR3s include the opening cysteine and the closing phenylalanine or tryptophan. D genes are given only for firm matches. The size entry is marked missing in some rows and otherwise reads once, few, many or a size class.

V gene	clone size	D gene	J gene	CDR3 DNA	CDR3 protein
TRBV6-5	-	-	TRBJ1-1	TGTGCCAGCACTCGATCGGCGGGCGGGAGGGAAGCTTTCTTT	CASTRSAGGREAFF
TRBV28	-	-	TRBJ2-5	TGTGCCAGCAGTTTAATTAGCAGGGGCCGAGAGACCCAGTACTTC	CASSLISRGRETQYF
TRBV30	-	-	TRBJ1-3	TGTGCCTGGACAGGGAATACTGGAAACACCATATATTTT	CAWTGNTGNTIYF
TRBV5-4	-	-	TRBJ2-7	TGTGCCAGCAGCTGGACAGACTACGAGCAGTACTTC	CASSWTDYEQYF
TRBV28	-	-	TRBJ2-1	TGTGCCAGCACCCAACGGGGCCCGGGGGAGCAGTTCTTC	CASTQRGPGEQFF
TRBV4-1	few	TRBD1	TRBJ1-6	TGCGCCAGCAGCCAAGATGAATTGGGACAGAGGGCCCTCCACTTT	CASSQDELGQRALHF
TRBV4-1	-	-	TRBJ2-5	TGCGCCAGCAGCCAAGATCGGACCGGACGCGAGACCCAGTACTTC	CASSQDRTGRETQYF
TRBV14	-	-	TRBJ1-4	TGTGCCAGCAGCCAAGATCAAGGGCCCGGTGAAAAACTGTTTTTT	CASSQDQGPGEKLFF
TRBV18	-	TRBD1	TRBJ2-2	TGTGCCAGCTCGCCGGCGACAGGGGACACCGGGGAGCTGTTTTTT	CASSPATGDTGELFF
TRBV6-5	-	-	TRBJ1-3	TGTGCCAGCAGTTACTCCAGGGGCCCTGGAAACACCATATATTTT	CASSYSRGPGNTIYF
TRBV11-2	-	TRBD1	TRBJ1-6	TGTGCCAGCAGCTCGAGGCCCGGGACAGGGAATTCACCCCTCCACTTT	CASSSRPGTGNSPLHF
TRBV12-5	-	-	TRBJ2-3	TGTGCTAGTGGCCCGAGGTTACACACAGATACGCAGTATTTT	CASGPRLHTDTQYF
TRBV15	-	-	TRBJ2-7	TGTGCCACCAGCAGAGCCCCAGCGGAGGCCTACGAGCAGTACTTC	CATSRAPAEAYEQYF
TRBV9	-	TRBD1	TRBJ2-5	TGTGCCAGCAGCGTAGGGGACAGACAAGAGACCCAGTACTTC	CASSVGDRQETQYF
TRBV7-6	-	TRBD1	TRBJ1-2	TGTGCCAGCAGCCCGACAGGGGGCGGATATGGCTACACCTTC	CASSPTGGGYGYTF
TRBV6-1	-	-	TRBJ1-2	TGTGCCAGCCTAAGGGACCGATCAAACTATGGCTACACCTTC	CASLRDRSNYGYTF